This record concerns one TCR beta chain sequence. Its antigen is not identified. PCR employed 60 Vbeta and 13 Jbeta primers. Using immunoSEQ multiplex PCR, the repertoire was profiled, and TCRdb retains in-frame clones only, with some absent. Of 150,000 to 200,000 clones in the sample, approximately 85% are singletons; the top ten hold under 3%. Germline assignment: CDR1 SGHAT and CDR2 FQNNGV. After removal of 7 bases from V and 2 bases from J, the junction contained 13 bases not matched to a gene. The CDR3 loop spans 17 amino acids. The entry originates in a study of cytomegalovirus exposure and HLA in healthy donors. Study outcomes and limitations: DRB1 had the most TCR associations and HLA-C the fewest, a later analysis found, with rates varying by HLA locus. A later analysis linked a missense variant in DCLRE1C to the trimming of TCR beta V and J genes.

This TCR was recovered from a woman aged 45-65 years in good health and CMV-seronegative. The specimen was PBMCs. V and J are TRBV11-2 and TRBJ2-7; 11 nucleotides line up with TRBD2. CDR3 DNA: TGTGCCAGCAAAAGTAGCGGGAGGGCCGGATCGGCCTACGAGCAGTACTTC. This translates into CASKSSGRAGSAYEQYF.